The T cell receptor (beta chain) under discussion was sequenced for a study of human T cells and chemical hapten exposure. About the study: In the roughly 24-week study, patients were dosed weekly with diphenylcyclopropenone on the scalp throughout.

The time point is: pre-sensitization, week 0. The treatment denotes: therapeutic diphenylcyclopropenone sensitization with weekly scalp DPC. This CDR3 has 14 amino acids. Trimming pared 3 bases from V and 6 bases from J, leaving 12 bases between. The germline V gene has CDR1 DFQATT and CDR2 SNEGSKA (reference sequence). As the library was built, unique molecular identifiers were attached to individual cDNA molecules. Via MiXCR, TCRdb re-called the RACE reads, giving one row per CDR3 protein. The repertoire holds 300,000 to 450,000 distinct CDR3 sequences, roughly 5% seen once, with 2% to 3% in the top ten. This clonotype was seen at least ten times. Its antigen remains unknown. The study's findings and limits: Having alopecia, donors may respond immunologically unlike healthy people. The study found that DPC sensitization did not change TCRs above 1 in 1000 frequency.

The specimen comprised whole blood, sampled in connection with sensitization to the hapten diphenylcyclopropenone (DPC). This sequence originates from a woman between 45 and 65 years old with alopecia areata. Some clones in this sample may be carry-over from other donors' samples. J is TRBJ1-6 and V is TRBV20-1; D remains ambiguous. The CDR3, as DNA: TGCAGTGCTAGCCCACAAAGCGCTAATTCACCCCTCCACTTT. It specifies CSASPQSANSPLHF.